These 3 T cell receptor beta chains came from one sample sequenced in a study of blood T cell repertoires in COVID-19. Generated by immunoSEQ multiplex PCR, the TCRdb table keeps only in-frame clones and is missing some. Of 250,000 to 350,000 clones listed, about 87% are singletons. Input material: peripheral blood. The receptors were gathered from a woman aged 45 to 65 with COVID-19, enrolled during active disease.

This chain joins TRBV25-1 and TRBJ1-2, with a possible D match to TRBD1 (6 bases). CDR1 and CDR2 from the germline V gene are MGHDK and SYGVNS. The CDR3 runs 13 residues. Trimming cost V 4 bases and J 4 bases, with 10 bases left between them. CDR3 residues: CASSVGQTYGYTF. The CDR3 region has the DNA TGTGCCAGCAGTGTAGGACAGACCTATGGCTACACCTTC.

The rearrangement joins TRBV10-2 to TRBJ2-2; 9 positions match TRBD2. This CDR3 has 16 residues. After removal of 1 base from V and 5 bases from J, the junction contained 5 bases not matched to a gene. Germline values: CDR1 WSHSY, CDR2 SAAADI. CDR3 sequence reads: CASSEFQREVTGELFF. CDR3 in DNA: TGCGCCAGCAGTGAGTTCCAGCGGGAGGTGACCGGGGAGCTGTTTTTT.

This chain connects TRBV21-1 to TRBJ1-2. TRBV21-1 is classified as a pseudogene. The CDR3 loop spans 16 amino acids. The CDR3 protein is CASSKEGGEGSYGYTF. Here the CDR3 DNA reads TGTGCCAGCAGCAAAGAGGGAGGGGAGGGCAGCTATGGCTACACCTTC.